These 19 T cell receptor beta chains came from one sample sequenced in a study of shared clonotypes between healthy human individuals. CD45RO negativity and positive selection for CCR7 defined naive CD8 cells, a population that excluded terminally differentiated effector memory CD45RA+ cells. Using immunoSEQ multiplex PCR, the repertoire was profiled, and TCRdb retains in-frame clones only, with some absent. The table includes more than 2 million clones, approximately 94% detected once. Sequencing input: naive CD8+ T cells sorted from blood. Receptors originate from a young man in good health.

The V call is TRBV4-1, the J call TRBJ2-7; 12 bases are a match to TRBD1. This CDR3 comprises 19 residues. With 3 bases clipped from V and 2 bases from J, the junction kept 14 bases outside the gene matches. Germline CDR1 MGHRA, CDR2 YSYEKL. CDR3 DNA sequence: TGCGCCAGCAGCCACCGGGACAGGGGGCGATTAGCGGAACCCTACGAGCAGTACTTC. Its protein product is CASSHRDRGRLAEPYEQYF.

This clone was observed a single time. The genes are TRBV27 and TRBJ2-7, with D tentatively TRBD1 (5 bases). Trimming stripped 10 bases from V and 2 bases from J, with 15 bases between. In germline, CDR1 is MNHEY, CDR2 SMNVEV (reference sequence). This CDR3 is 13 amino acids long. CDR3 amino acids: CAISRTPAYEQYF. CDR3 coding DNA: TGTGCCATCTCCAGGACACCTGCCTACGAGCAGTACTTC.

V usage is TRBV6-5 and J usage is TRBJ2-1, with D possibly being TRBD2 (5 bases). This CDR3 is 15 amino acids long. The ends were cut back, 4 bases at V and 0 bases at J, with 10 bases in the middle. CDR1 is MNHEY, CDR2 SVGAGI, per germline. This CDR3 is CASSLDLNSYNEQFF. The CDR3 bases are TGTGCCAGCAGTTTGGACTTAAACTCCTACAATGAGCAGTTCTTC.

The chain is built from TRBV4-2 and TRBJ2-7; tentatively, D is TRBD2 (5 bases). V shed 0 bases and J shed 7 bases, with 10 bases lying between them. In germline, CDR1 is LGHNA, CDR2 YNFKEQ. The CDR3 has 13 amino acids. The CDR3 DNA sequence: TGTGCCAGCAGCCAAGATTCGGGATGGGAGCAGTACTTC. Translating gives CASSQDSGWEQYF.

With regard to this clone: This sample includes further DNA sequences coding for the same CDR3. The CDR3 here is CAWSVQGYEQYF. The CDR3 DNA reads as TGTGCCTGGAGCGTTCAGGGTTACGAGCAGTACTTC. The rearrangement uses TRBV30 and TRBJ2-7; D may be TRBD1 (5 bases). From germline, CDR1 is GTSNPN and CDR2 SVGIG (reference sequence). V dropped 3 bases and J dropped 4 bases, with 10 bases sitting between them. CDR3 size: 12 residues.

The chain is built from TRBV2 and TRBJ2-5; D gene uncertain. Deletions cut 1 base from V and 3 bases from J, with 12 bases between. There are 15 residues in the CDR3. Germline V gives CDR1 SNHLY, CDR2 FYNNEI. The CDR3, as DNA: TGTGCCAGCAGTGAAGACGCGGCGGTGGAAGAGACCCAGTACTTC. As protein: CASSEDAAVEETQYF.

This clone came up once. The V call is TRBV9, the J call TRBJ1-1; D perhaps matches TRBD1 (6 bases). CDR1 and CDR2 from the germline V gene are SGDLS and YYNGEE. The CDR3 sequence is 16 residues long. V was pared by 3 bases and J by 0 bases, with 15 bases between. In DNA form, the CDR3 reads TGTGCCAGCAGCGATTACAGGGAATCGATGAACACTGAAGCTTTCTTT. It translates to CASSDYRESMNTEAFF. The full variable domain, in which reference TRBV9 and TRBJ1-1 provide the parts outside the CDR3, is DSGVTQTPKHLITATGQRVTLRCSPRSGDLSVYWYQQSLDQGLQFLIQYYNGEERAKGNILERFSAQQFPDLHSELNLSSLELGDSALYFCASSDYRESMNTEAFFGQGTRLTVV.

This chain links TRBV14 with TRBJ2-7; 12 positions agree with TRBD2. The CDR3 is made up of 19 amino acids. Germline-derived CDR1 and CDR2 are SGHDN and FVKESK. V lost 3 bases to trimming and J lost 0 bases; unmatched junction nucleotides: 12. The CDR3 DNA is TGTGCCAGCAGCCAGAACCCGGGACTAGCGGGCGCGCTCTCCTACGAGCAGTACTTC. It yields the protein CASSQNPGLAGALSYEQYF.

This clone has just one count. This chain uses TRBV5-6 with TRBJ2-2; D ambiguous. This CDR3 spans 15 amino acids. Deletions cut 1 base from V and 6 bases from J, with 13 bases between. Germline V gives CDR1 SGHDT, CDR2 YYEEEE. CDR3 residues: CASSLSSAEAGELFF. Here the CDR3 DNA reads TGTGCCAGCAGCTTGTCCAGCGCCGAAGCCGGGGAGCTGTTTTTT.

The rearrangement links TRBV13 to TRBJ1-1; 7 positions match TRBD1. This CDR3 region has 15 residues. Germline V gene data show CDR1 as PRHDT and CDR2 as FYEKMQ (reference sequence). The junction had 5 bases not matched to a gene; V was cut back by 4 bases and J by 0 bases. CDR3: CASSSETGLNTEAFF. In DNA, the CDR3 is TGTGCCAGCAGCTCAGAGACAGGGTTGAACACTGAAGCTTTCTTT.

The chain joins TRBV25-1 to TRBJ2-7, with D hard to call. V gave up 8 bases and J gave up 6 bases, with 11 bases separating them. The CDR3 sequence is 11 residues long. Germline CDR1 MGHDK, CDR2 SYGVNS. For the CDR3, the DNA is TGTGCCAGCGGCGCTGGCGGCGAGCAGTACTTC. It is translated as CASGAGGEQYF.

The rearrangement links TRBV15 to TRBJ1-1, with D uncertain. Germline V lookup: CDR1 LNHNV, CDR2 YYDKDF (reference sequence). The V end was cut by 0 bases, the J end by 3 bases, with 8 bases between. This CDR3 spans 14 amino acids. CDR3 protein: CATSREEGDTEAFF. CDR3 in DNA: TGTGCCACCAGCAGAGAAGAGGGTGACACTGAAGCTTTCTTT.

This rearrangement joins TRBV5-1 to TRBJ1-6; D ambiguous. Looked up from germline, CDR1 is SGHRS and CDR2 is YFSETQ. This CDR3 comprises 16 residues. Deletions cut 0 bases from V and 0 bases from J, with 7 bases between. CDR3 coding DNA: TGCGCCAGCAGCTTGGGAGTTTCCTCCTATAATTCACCCCTCCACTTT. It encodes CASSLGVSSYNSPLHF.

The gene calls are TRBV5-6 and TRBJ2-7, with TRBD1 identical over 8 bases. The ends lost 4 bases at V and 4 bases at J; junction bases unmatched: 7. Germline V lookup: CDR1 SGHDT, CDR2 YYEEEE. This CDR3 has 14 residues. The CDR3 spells CASSPGQVMYEQYF. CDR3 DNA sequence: TGTGCCAGCAGCCCGGGACAGGTTATGTACGAGCAGTACTTC.

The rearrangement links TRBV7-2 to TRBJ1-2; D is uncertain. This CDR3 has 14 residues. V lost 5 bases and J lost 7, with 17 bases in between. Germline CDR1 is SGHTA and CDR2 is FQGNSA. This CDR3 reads CASSAERATCGYTF. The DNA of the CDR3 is TGTGCCAGCAGCGCAGAAAGAGCGACCTGTGGCTACACCTTC.

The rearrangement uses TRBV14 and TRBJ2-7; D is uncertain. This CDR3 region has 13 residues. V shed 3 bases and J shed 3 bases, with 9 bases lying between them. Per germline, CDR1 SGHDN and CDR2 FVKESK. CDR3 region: CASSHGSYYEQYF. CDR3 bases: TGTGCCAGCAGCCACGGTAGTTACTACGAGCAGTACTTC.

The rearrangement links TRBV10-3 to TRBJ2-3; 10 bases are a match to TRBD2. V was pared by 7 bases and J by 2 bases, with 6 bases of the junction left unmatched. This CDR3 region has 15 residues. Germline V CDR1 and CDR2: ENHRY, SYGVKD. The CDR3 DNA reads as TGTGCCATCATGCCAACTAGCGGGGCCACAGATACGCAGTATTTT. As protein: CAIMPTSGATDTQYF.

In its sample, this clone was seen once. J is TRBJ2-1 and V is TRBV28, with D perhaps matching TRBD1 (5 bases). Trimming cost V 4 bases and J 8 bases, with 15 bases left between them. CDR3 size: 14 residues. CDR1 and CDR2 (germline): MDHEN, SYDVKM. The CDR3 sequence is CASSSRGSGHEQFF. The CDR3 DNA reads TGTGCCAGCAGTTCTAGGGGCTCCGGCCATGAGCAGTTCTTC.

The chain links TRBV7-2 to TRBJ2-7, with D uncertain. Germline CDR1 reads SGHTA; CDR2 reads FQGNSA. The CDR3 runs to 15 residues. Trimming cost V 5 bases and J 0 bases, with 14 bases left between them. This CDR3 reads CASSPGPTFSYEQYF. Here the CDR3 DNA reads TGTGCCAGCAGCCCGGGTCCCACTTTCTCCTACGAGCAGTACTTC.